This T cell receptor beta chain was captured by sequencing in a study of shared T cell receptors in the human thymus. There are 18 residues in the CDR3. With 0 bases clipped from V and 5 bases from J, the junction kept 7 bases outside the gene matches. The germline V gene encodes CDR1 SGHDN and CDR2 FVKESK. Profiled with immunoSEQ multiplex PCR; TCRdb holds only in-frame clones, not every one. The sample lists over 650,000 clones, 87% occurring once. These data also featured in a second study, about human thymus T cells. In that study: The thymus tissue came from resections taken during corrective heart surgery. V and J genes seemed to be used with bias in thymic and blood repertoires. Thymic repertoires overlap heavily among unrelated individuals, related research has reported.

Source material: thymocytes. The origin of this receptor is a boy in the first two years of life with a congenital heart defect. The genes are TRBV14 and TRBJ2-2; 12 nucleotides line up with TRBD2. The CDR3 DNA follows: TGTGCCAGCAGCCAAGAGACTAGCGGGAGTTATACGACCGGGGAGCTGTTTTTT. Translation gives CASSQETSGSYTTGELFF.